These 25 T cell receptor beta chains originate from one sample sequenced in a study of vaccination and CD4 T cells after COVID-19. These receptors have no identified antigens. An Oncomine TCR Beta short-read assay was used to sequence the DNA from cultured CD4+ T cells. TCRdb analysed the PCR reads with MiXCR anew, one entry per CDR3 protein. Of 15,000 or so distinct CDR3 sequences in the sample, roughly three quarters are singletons; the top ten hold more than 15%. Treatment meaning: roughly ten-day PBMC culture with coronavirus spike peptide pools or control peptides (ViraFEST assay). Sequencing used CD4+ T cells from blood, cultured in vitro. All receptors derive from a human donor who had recovered from COVID-19.

J is TRBJ2-5 and V is TRBV6-2 or TRBV6-3, with a possible D match to TRBD1 (6 bases). This CDR3 spans 13 amino acids. The germline V gene encodes CDR1 MNHEY and CDR2 SVGEGT. Between the trimmed V and J ends, which lost 7 bases and 2 bases, there was a span of 11 bases. Here the CDR3 reads CASKKTGQETQYF. The CDR3 DNA reads as TGTGCCAGCAAGAAGACAGGTCAAGAGACCCAGTACTTC.

The chain combines TRBV20-1 with TRBJ2-3, with 8 bases identical to TRBD2. Germline V CDR1 and CDR2: DFQATT, SNEGSKA (reference sequence). The CDR3 totals 12 residues. After removal of 5 bases from V and 7 bases from J, the junction contained 5 bases not matched to a gene. CDR3 sequence: CSAGLADNTQYF. The CDR3 nucleotides are TGCAGTGCTGGACTAGCTGATAATACGCAGTATTTT.

V is TRBV11-2 and J is TRBJ2-7; the D gene is possibly TRBD2 (6 bases). CDR1 and CDR2 (germline): SGHAT, FQNNGV. The CDR3 totals 17 residues. V was trimmed by 5 bases and J by 4 bases, leaving 24 bases between them. The CDR3 loop is CASSLPWVGEAKYEQYF. The CDR3 DNA is TGTGCCAGCAGCCTACCCTGGGTCGGGGAGGCGAAATACGAGCAGTACTTC.

This clonotype appeared a single time. The rearrangement uses TRBV7-3 and TRBJ2-3; D tentatively reads TRBD1 or TRBD2 (5 bases each). The CDR3 covers 18 residues. Germline V gene sequence: CDR1 SGHTA, CDR2 FQGTGA. V was clipped by 0 bases and J by 1 base, with 17 bases between them. This CDR3 is CASSLTGPRLGGTDTQYF. For the CDR3, the DNA is TGTGCCAGCAGCTTAACGGGACCCAGACTTGGGGGCACAGATACGCAGTATTTT. Complete variable domain (other parts from reference TRBV7-3 and TRBJ2-3): GAGVSQTPSNKVTEKGKYVELRCDPISGHTALYWYRQSLGQGPEFLIYFQGTGAADDSGLPNDRFFAVRPEGSVSTLKIQRTERGDSAVYLCASSLTGPRLGGTDTQYFGPGTRLTVL.

This chain links TRBV7-2 with TRBJ2-3; no clear D gene. Germline CDR1 SGHTA, CDR2 FQGNSA. This CDR3 comprises 12 residues. Trimming pared 4 bases from V and 2 bases from J, leaving 4 bases between. This CDR3 is CASSWYTDTQYF. The CDR3 nucleotides are TGTGCCAGCAGCTGGTACACAGATACGCAGTATTTT.

The chain carries TRBV15 and TRBJ2-3; 9 nucleotides line up with TRBD1. The CDR3 length is 16 residues. After removal of 3 bases from V and 0 bases from J, the junction contained 4 bases not matched to a gene. Per the germline V gene, CDR1 is LNHNV and CDR2 is YYDKDF (reference sequence). The CDR3 DNA sequence: TGTGCCACCAGCAGCCCCGGGACAGGGAGCACAGATACGCAGTATTTT. As protein: CATSSPGTGSTDTQYF.

The chain combines TRBV6-1 with TRBJ1-6; D unresolved. Between the trimmed V and J ends, which lost 7 bases and 0 bases, there was a span of 10 bases. CDR1 is MNHNS and CDR2 is SASEGT in the germline V gene. This CDR3 has 15 residues. CDR3 region: CASKRASSYNSPLHF. The CDR3 nucleotides are TGTGCCAGCAAGAGGGCTAGCTCCTATAATTCACCCCTCCACTTT.

This chain connects TRBV11-2 to TRBJ1-5; D perhaps matches TRBD1 (6 bases). Trimming removed 5 bases at V and 9 bases at J, with 20 bases between. CDR1 is SGHAT and CDR2 is FQNNGV in the germline V gene. This CDR3 spans 15 amino acids. The CDR3: CASSTNGAGDRPQHF. The CDR3 region has the DNA TGTGCCAGCAGCACTAACGGAGCAGGGGACCGGCCCCAGCATTTT.

This clonotype has only a few counts. V and J are TRBV10-1 and TRBJ2-3; D not certain. V dropped 2 bases and J dropped 2 bases, with 8 bases sitting between them. The CDR3 is 14 amino acids. Germline CDR1 reads WNHNN; CDR2 reads SYGVQD (reference sequence). The CDR3 loop is CASSEGHSTDTQYF. The CDR3, as DNA: TGCGCCAGCAGTGAGGGGCACTCCACAGATACGCAGTATTTT.

This chain joins TRBV5-1 and TRBJ1-2; D not resolved. The length of the CDR3 is 14 residues. Germline V gives CDR1 SGHRS, CDR2 YFSETQ. V was cut by 0 bases and J by 6 bases, with 12 bases left in between. The CDR3 loop reads CASSLAWAPDGYTF. The CDR3 region has the DNA TGCGCCAGCAGCTTGGCCTGGGCACCCGATGGCTACACCTTC. The entire variable domain, with the rest obtained from reference TRBV5-1 and TRBJ1-2, is as follows: KAGVTQTPRYLIKTRGQQVTLSCSPISGHRSVSWYQQTPGQGLQFLFEYFSETQRNKGNFPGRFSGRQFSNSRSEMNVSTLELGDSALYLCASSLAWAPDGYTFGSGTRLTVV.

This clonotype was observed once. V usage is TRBV12-3 or TRBV12-4 and J usage is TRBJ1-2, with a weak D call TRBD1 (5 bases). The CDR3 sequence is 14 residues long. The V gene lost 6 bases and the J gene lost 0 bases, with 11 bases spanning the gap. CDR3 nucleotide sequence: TGTGCCAGCAGGGTCCAGACAGCTAACTATGGCTACACCTTC. Residues: CASRVQTANYGYTF.

This clonotype was detected only a few times. The chain carries TRBV6-1 and TRBJ2-5; 7 nucleotides agree with TRBD1. J was trimmed by 4 bases and V by 1 base; bases with no gene match: 6. The CDR3 extends over 15 amino acids. CDR1 MNHNS and CDR2 SASEGT come from the germline V gene. The CDR3 region is CASSEGTGARETQYF. DNA of the CDR3: TGTGCCAGCAGTGAAGGAACAGGGGCGAGAGAGACCCAGTACTTC.

The CDR3 nucleotides read TGCAGTGCTAGCCCTGGGGGAAGCAATCAGCCCCAGCATTTT. It encodes CSASPGGSNQPQHF. V gene TRBV20-1 combines with J gene TRBJ1-5; tentative D call: TRBD1 (5 bases). CDR3 length: 14 amino acids. Deletions cut 3 bases from V and 1 base from J, with 10 bases between. Germline assignment: CDR1 DFQATT and CDR2 SNEGSKA (reference sequence).

This chain connects TRBV6-8 to TRBJ1-2; a possible D gene is TRBD1 (5 bases). The CDR3 consists of 14 residues. Germline CDR1 is MNHGY and CDR2 is SAAAGT. The V end was cut by 6 bases, the J end by 7 bases, with 18 bases between. As DNA, the CDR3 is TGTGCCAGCAGGCAAGGACATCACGTCGGTGGCTACACCTTC. It codes for CASRQGHHVGGYTF.

The chain employs TRBV5-1 and TRBJ2-3, with TRBD2 matching over 12 bases. Germline-derived CDR1 and CDR2 are SGHRS and YFSETQ. There are 15 residues in the CDR3. V lost 4 bases and J lost 6; bases outside the gene matches: 6. CDR3 in amino acids: CASSRTSGTSDTQYF. The DNA for the CDR3 is TGCGCCAGCAGCCGGACTAGCGGGACTTCGGATACGCAGTATTTT.

V and J are TRBV7-2 and TRBJ2-5; D call uncertain. The CDR3 has 12 residues. Germline V gene sequence: CDR1 SGHTA, CDR2 FQGNSA. Trimming removed 2 bases from V and 4 bases from J, with 5 bases in between. The CDR3 nucleotides read TGTGCCAGCAGCTTATTCGGAGAGACCCAGTACTTC. Translation: CASSLFGETQYF.

CDR3 nucleotide sequence: TGTGCCAGCAGTTACTCGTTTGGGGCCCTCGGGCAGTTCTTC. Translated, it gives CASSYSFGALGQFF. The chain is built from TRBV6-5 and TRBJ2-1, with TRBD1 as a possible D gene (5 bases). The V gene's germline CDR1 is MNHEY and CDR2 SVGAGI. V lost 0 bases and J lost 12, with 15 bases in between. The CDR3 contains 14 residues.

The rearrangement joins TRBV28 to TRBJ1-4; D is possibly TRBD1 (5 bases). The V end was cut by 6 bases, the J end by 13 bases, with 24 bases between. The CDR3 has 15 amino acids. Germline V lookup: CDR1 MDHEN, CDR2 SYDVKM. CDR3 sequence reads: CASSIGPGGAYLLFF. CDR3 bases: TGTGCCAGCAGCATAGGGCCGGGGGGTGCGTATTTACTGTTTTTT.

V usage is TRBV20-1 and J usage is TRBJ2-6; 7 bases map to TRBD1. The CDR3 sequence is 18 residues long. CDR1 and CDR2 (germline): DFQATT, SNEGSKA (reference sequence). V trimming: 1 base; J trimming: 1 base; junction bases outside the gene matches: 10. The CDR3 DNA sequence: TGCAGTGCTAGAGTGAGGCAGGGGGTCCGTTCTGGGGCCAACGTCCTGACTTTC. Protein: CSARVRQGVRSGANVLTF.

This clonotype was found a few times. This chain links TRBV7-9 with TRBJ2-6; possible D gene TRBD1, 5 bases. The CDR3 is 13 residues long. Germline CDR1 reads SEHNR; CDR2 reads FQNEAQ (reference sequence). Trimming took off 7 bases at V and 5 bases at J, with 9 bases between the two ends. In DNA form, the CDR3 reads TGTGCCAGCAACGTGGACAGGGCCAACGTCCTGACTTTC. It codes for CASNVDRANVLTF.

This chain connects TRBV27 to TRBJ2-2; 7 bases line up with TRBD1. The V segment lost 4 bases and the J segment 0 bases; nucleotides outside the gene matches: 2. Germline loops: CDR1 MNHEY, CDR2 SMNVEV (reference sequence). The CDR3 contains 15 residues. CDR3 sequence reads: CASSWGQTNTGELFF. Here the CDR3 DNA reads TGTGCCAGCAGTTGGGGACAGACGAACACCGGGGAGCTGTTTTTT.

V is TRBV2 and J is TRBJ2-7; no firm D call. Per the germline V gene, CDR1 is SNHLY and CDR2 is FYNNEI. The CDR3 extends over 12 amino acids. V was clipped by 8 bases and J by 2 bases, with 10 bases between them. In nucleotides, the CDR3 is TGTGCCAGCGTGAGAACGGCCTACGAGCAGTACTTC. Protein product: CASVRTAYEQYF. Drawing the rest from reference TRBV2 and TRBJ2-7, the complete variable domain is EPEVTQTPSHQVTQMGQEVILRCVPISNHLYFYWYRQILGQKVEFLVSFYNNEISEKSEIFDDQFSVERPDGSNFTLKIRSTKLEDSAMYFCASVRTAYEQYFGPGTRLTVT.

This chain uses TRBV30 with TRBJ2-7, with 7 positions matching TRBD1. Germline V gene data show CDR1 as GTSNPN and CDR2 as SVGIG (reference sequence). This CDR3 is 14 amino acids long. The V segment lost 3 bases and the J segment 4 bases; nucleotides outside the gene matches: 9. CDR3 sequence reads: CAWRTRDRGYEQYF. The CDR3 DNA reads TGTGCCTGGAGGACCCGGGACAGAGGATACGAGCAGTACTTC.

The chain has TRBV30 and TRBJ1-2, with 10 bases fitting TRBD1. This CDR3 is built from 13 residues. CDR1 and CDR2 from the germline V gene are GTSNPN and SVGIG (reference sequence). V lost 5 bases and J lost 9; bases outside the gene matches: 9. As DNA, the CDR3 is TGTGCCTGGGTGAACAGGACAGGGGGACGCTACACCTTC. Protein sequence: CAWVNRTGGRYTF. The whole variable domain, remainder taken from reference TRBV30 and TRBJ1-2, is SQTIHQWPATLVQPVGSPLSLECTVEGTSNPNLYWYRQAAGRGLQLLFYSVGIGQISSEVPQNLSASRPQDRQFILSSKKLLLSDSGFYLCAWVNRTGGRYTFGSGTRLTVV.

The chain recombines TRBV20-1 with TRBJ2-3; TRBD2 matches at 12 bases. V lost 6 bases and J lost 5; bases outside the gene matches: 6. This CDR3 has 14 amino acids. The germline V gene encodes CDR1 DFQATT and CDR2 SNEGSKA (reference sequence). CDR3 amino acids: CSAGLAGPEDTQYF. The CDR3 nucleotides read TGCAGTGCCGGACTAGCGGGGCCGGAAGATACGCAGTATTTT.